These 27 T cell receptor beta chains originate from one sample sequenced in a study of T-cell reconstitution after alpha-beta-depleted transplantation in children. Unique molecular identifiers were built into the TCRbeta library. TCRdb reprocessed the PCR reads with MiXCR, giving one entry per CDR3 protein. In the table there are 250,000 to 350,000 distinct CDR3 sequences, 9.5% to 10% of which are singletons. The sequencing here drew on PBMCs from the stem cell graft donor, taken from the stem cell graft. The source is a human donor who donated a stem cell graft to a child with SCID.

The table lists this clonotype with a few counts. The V and J genes are TRBV5-6 and TRBJ2-3, with D unresolved. This CDR3 spans 19 amino acids. From germline, CDR1 is SGHDT and CDR2 YYEEEE. V was shortened by 0 bases and J by 0 bases, with 20 bases between the two germline ends. The CDR3: CASSLGPMKSVVSTDTQYF. The CDR3, as DNA: TGTGCCAGCAGCTTGGGACCTATGAAAAGCGTCGTTAGCACAGATACGCAGTATTTT.

In its sample, this clonotype was seen a few times. This chain connects TRBV11-2 to TRBJ2-1, with D maybe TRBD2 (7 bases). Germline CDR1 SGHAT, CDR2 FQNNGV. The CDR3 runs 15 residues. The V end was cut by 6 bases, the J end by 7 bases, with 19 bases between. The CDR3 nucleotides are TGTGCCAGCAGTCATCCCCGGGGGGCCGGGAATGAGCAGTTCTTC. Its protein is CASSHPRGAGNEQFF. Looking up the rest from reference TRBV11-2 and TRBJ2-1 gives the full variable domain: EAGVAQSPRYKIIEKRQSVAFWCNPISGHATLYWYQQILGQGPKLLIQFQNNGVVDDSQLPKDRFSAERLKGVDSTLKIQPAKLEDSAVYLCASSHPRGAGNEQFFGPGTRLTVL.

The gene calls are TRBV20-1 and TRBJ2-2; D unclear. This CDR3 comprises 16 residues. Germline CDR1 DFQATT, CDR2 SNEGSKA (reference sequence). V was pared by 3 bases and J by 2 bases, with 16 bases between. The CDR3 region is CSAREIRWHNTGELFF. In DNA, the CDR3 is TGCAGTGCTAGGGAGATAAGGTGGCACAACACCGGGGAGCTGTTTTTT.

This clonotype was found a few times. This sequence joins TRBV12-3 or TRBV12-4 and TRBJ2-7; no reliable D call. V lost 5 bases to trimming and J lost 2 bases, with 10 bases between them. The CDR3 covers 13 residues. For the CDR3, the DNA is TGTGCCAGCAGTGCCCGGGCAGCCTACGAGCAGTACTTC. The encoded protein is CASSARAAYEQYF.

The V call is TRBV11-2, the J call TRBJ2-5; the D is unclear. The CDR3 spans 15 residues. Germline lookup yields CDR1 SGHAT and CDR2 FQNNGV. V lost 3 bases and J 2 bases, leaving 13 bases between the germline ends. The CDR3 reads CASSLTPAPQETQYF. CDR3 sequence (DNA): TGTGCCAGCAGCTTGACACCGGCCCCACAAGAGACCCAGTACTTC. The variable domain in full, completed from reference TRBV11-2 and TRBJ2-5, reads EAGVAQSPRYKIIEKRQSVAFWCNPISGHATLYWYQQILGQGPKLLIQFQNNGVVDDSQLPKDRFSAERLKGVDSTLKIQPAKLEDSAVYLCASSLTPAPQETQYFGPGTRLLVL.

CDR3 sequence: CASSLVGTSGGPSSYNEQFF. The CDR3 DNA follows: TGCGCCAGCAGCTTGGTTGGGACTAGCGGGGGCCCAAGCTCCTACAATGAGCAGTTCTTC. The J gene is TRBJ2-1, the V gene TRBV5-1; 14 nucleotides agree with TRBD2. The CDR3 has 20 amino acids. The germline V gene encodes CDR1 SGHRS and CDR2 YFSETQ. Germline trimming cut 0 bases from V and 0 bases from J; bases unmatched to any gene: 8. The whole variable domain, remainder taken from reference TRBV5-1 and TRBJ2-1, is KAGVTQTPRYLIKTRGQQVTLSCSPISGHRSVSWYQQTPGQGLQFLFEYFSETQRNKGNFPGRFSGRQFSNSRSEMNVSTLELGDSALYLCASSLVGTSGGPSSYNEQFFGPGTRLTVL.

The chain recombines TRBV7-7 with TRBJ2-7; D tentatively reads TRBD1 or TRBD2 (5 bases each). The CDR3 spans 14 residues. CDR1 is SSHAT, CDR2 FNYEAQ, per germline (reference sequence). The V gene lost 5 bases and the J gene lost 7 bases, with 18 bases spanning the gap. The CDR3 DNA is TGTGCCAGCAGCCCACAGGTGTACGGGGTTGAGCAGTACTTC. This codes for CASSPQVYGVEQYF.

This CDR3 reads CATGQGGSTDTQYF. CDR3 DNA: TGTGCCACAGGCCAAGGGGGGAGCACAGATACGCAGTATTTT. The chain couples TRBV15 to TRBJ2-3; D may be TRBD1 or TRBD2 (6 bases each). From germline, CDR1 is LNHNV and CDR2 YYDKDF (reference sequence). The CDR3 spans 14 residues. The V end lost 9 bases, the J end lost 0 bases, and 13 bases lay between the germline ends.

This clonotype was seen many times. The chain couples TRBV5-6 to TRBJ1-2; 7 bases are shared with TRBD1. Germline V gene data show CDR1 as SGHDT and CDR2 as YYEEEE. The CDR3 has 16 residues. J gave up 1 base and V 3 bases, and 9 bases lay outside the gene matches. The CDR3 loop reads CASSYPGGTDNYGYTF. As DNA, the CDR3 is TGTGCCAGCAGCTATCCTGGGGGGACAGATAACTATGGCTACACCTTC.

This chain uses TRBV11-2 with TRBJ2-1; D possibly corresponds to TRBD2 (7 bases). There are 19 residues in the CDR3. The V gene lost 4 bases and the J gene lost 6 bases, with 28 bases spanning the gap. CDR1 SGHAT and CDR2 FQNNGV come from the germline V gene. The CDR3 DNA reads TGTGCCAGCAGCTCTGTAGGAGTAGGGGGGGCCGGTCGGGTCAATGAGCAGTTCTTC. This translates into CASSSVGVGGAGRVNEQFF.

This clonotype turned up a few times. V is TRBV5-1 and J is TRBJ1-6; D gene ambiguous. The V end was cut by 5 bases, the J end by 8 bases, with 11 bases between. The CDR3 loop spans 13 amino acids. Germline CDR1 SGHRS, CDR2 YFSETQ. As DNA, the CDR3 is TGCGCCAGCAGTTCGGCGTTGGATTCACCCCTCCACTTT. Its protein product is CASSSALDSPLHF. The complete variable domain, with remaining parts taken from reference TRBV5-1 and TRBJ1-6, reads KAGVTQTPRYLIKTRGQQVTLSCSPISGHRSVSWYQQTPGQGLQFLFEYFSETQRNKGNFPGRFSGRQFSNSRSEMNVSTLELGDSALYLCASSSALDSPLHFGNGTRLTVT.

The V and J genes are TRBV6-1 and TRBJ2-2; D may match TRBD1 or TRBD2 (6 bases each). In germline, CDR1 is MNHNS, CDR2 SASEGT. V was shortened by 5 bases and J by 2 bases, with 12 bases between the two germline ends. The CDR3 is 15 residues long. The CDR3 loop reads CASSPEGGNTGELFF. In DNA, the CDR3 is TGTGCCAGCAGTCCCGAGGGGGGCAACACCGGGGAGCTGTTTTTT.

This rearrangement joins TRBV7-9 to TRBJ2-4; D perhaps matches TRBD1 (5 bases). CDR1 is SEHNR, CDR2 FQNEAQ, per germline (reference sequence). The V gene lost 5 bases and the J gene lost 6 bases, with 20 bases spanning the gap. The CDR3 extends over 16 amino acids. The CDR3 loop reads CASSPSTGPLGNIQYF. DNA of the CDR3: TGTGCCAGCAGCCCGAGTACAGGTCCCCTGGGAAACATTCAGTACTTC.

The chain couples TRBV5-1 to TRBJ2-1, with D possibly TRBD1 on 5 matching bases. Trimming took off 0 bases at V and 10 bases at J, with 14 bases between the two ends. Germline V gives CDR1 SGHRS, CDR2 YFSETQ. The CDR3 has 14 amino acids. CDR3 amino acids: CASSLADKAGEQFF. The CDR3 coding sequence is TGCGCCAGCAGCTTGGCGGACAAGGCTGGAGAGCAGTTCTTC.

A few counts support this clonotype. The chain links TRBV5-1 to TRBJ2-1; the match to TRBD2 covers 7 bases. The CDR3 has 17 amino acids. J was trimmed by 2 bases and V by 5 bases; bases with no gene match: 13. Germline V gene data show CDR1 as SGHRS and CDR2 as YFSETQ. CDR3: CASSNPRSGVTYNEQFF. CDR3 DNA sequence: TGCGCCAGCAGTAACCCGCGGAGCGGGGTGACCTACAATGAGCAGTTCTTC.

The rearrangement links TRBV24-1 to TRBJ2-2, with 8 bases fitting TRBD1. With V trimmed by 3 bases and J by 2 bases, 4 bases remained unmatched. The germline CDR1 and CDR2 sequences are KGHDR and SFDVKD. The CDR3 loop spans 16 amino acids. In DNA, the CDR3 is TGTGCCACCAGTGATCCGACAGGGGTTAACACCGGGGAGCTGTTTTTT. It specifies CATSDPTGVNTGELFF.

This clonotype was observed many times. This chain joins TRBV7-7 and TRBJ2-2; TRBD1 aligns across 7 bases. The CDR3 is made up of 15 amino acids. Germline CDR1 SSHAT, CDR2 FNYEAQ (reference sequence). Unmatched junction bases numbered 7, after V lost 3 bases and J lost 6 bases. Written as DNA, the CDR3 is TGTGCCAGCAGCTTGGGGAGACAGGGAGCCGGGGAGCTGTTTTTT. Translation gives CASSLGRQGAGELFF. Using reference TRBV7-7 and TRBJ2-2 for the parts outside the CDR3, the full variable domain is GAGVSQSPRYKVTKRGQDVTLRCDPISSHATLYWYQQALGQGPEFLTYFNYEAQPDKSGLPSDRFSAERPEGSISTLTIQRTEQRDSAMYRCASSLGRQGAGELFFGEGSRLTVL.

The J gene is TRBJ2-7, the V gene TRBV7-6; weak D call: TRBD2 (6 bases). V was clipped by 2 bases and J by 0 bases, with 11 bases between them. This CDR3 region has 15 residues. In germline, CDR1 is SGHVS, CDR2 FNYEAQ. CDR3 sequence (DNA): TGTGCCAGCAGCTTACTTGCGGGGAGCTCCTACGAGCAGTACTTC. Amino acids: CASSLLAGSSYEQYF.

A few counts support this clonotype. V usage is TRBV5-1 and J usage is TRBJ2-7; 8 bases match TRBD1. The CDR3 length is 15 residues. Germline-derived CDR1 and CDR2 are SGHRS and YFSETQ. The V gene end was trimmed by 5 bases and the J gene end by 3 bases; junction bases not matched to a gene: 10. The CDR3 region is CASRATSGTGYEQYF. The CDR3 DNA reads TGCGCCAGCAGGGCCACCTCCGGGACAGGCTACGAGCAGTACTTC.

CDR3 nucleotide sequence: TGTGCCAGCAGGGATACAGGGGGGATAGCAGATACGCAGTATTTT. Translated, it gives CASRDTGGIADTQYF. The chain links TRBV2 to TRBJ2-3; TRBD1 agrees at 8 bases. In germline, CDR1 is SNHLY, CDR2 FYNNEI. Germline trimming cut 6 bases from V and 4 bases from J; bases unmatched to any gene: 9. This CDR3 has 15 amino acids.

This clonotype was seen at least ten times. The chain uses TRBV12-3 or TRBV12-4 and TRBJ2-2, with D perhaps TRBD2 (6 bases). V lost 3 bases to trimming and J lost 3 bases, with 11 bases between them. CDR3 length: 15 amino acids. The CDR3 sequence is CASSFYGGDTGELFF. CDR3 nucleotide sequence: TGTGCCAGCAGTTTTTACGGGGGAGACACCGGGGAGCTGTTTTTT.

This clonotype was detected ten times or more. For the CDR3, the DNA is TGCGCCAGCAGTGTGCGAGCCCAAGAGACCCAGTACTTC. Translated, it gives CASSVRAQETQYF. J is TRBJ2-5 and V is TRBV10-2, with no clear D. The CDR3 covers 13 residues. CDR1 WSHSY and CDR2 SAAADI come from the germline V gene. With 4 bases removed from V and 1 base from J, the gap between germline ends came to 7 bases.

A few counts support this clonotype. This chain uses TRBV7-9 with TRBJ2-3, with D possibly matching TRBD2 (7 bases). The CDR3 has 14 residues. From germline, CDR1 is SEHNR and CDR2 FQNEAQ (reference sequence). Trimming removed 5 bases at V and 4 bases at J, with 13 bases between. The CDR3 loop is CASSPAGAADTQYF. The CDR3 DNA follows: TGTGCCAGCAGCCCGGCGGGGGCAGCAGATACGCAGTATTTT. The whole variable domain, remainder taken from reference TRBV7-9 and TRBJ2-3, is DTGVSQNPRHKITKRGQNVTFRCDPISEHNRLYWYRQTLGQGPEFLTYFQNEAQLEKSRLLSDRFSAERPKGSFSTLEIQRTEQGDSAMYLCASSPAGAADTQYFGPGTRLTVL.

This clonotype appeared a few times. The rearrangement joins TRBV12-3 or TRBV12-4 to TRBJ2-2; perhaps D is TRBD1 or TRBD2 (5 bases each). The CDR3 is 14 amino acids. Deletions cut 6 bases from V and 9 bases from J, with 17 bases between. The CDR3 sequence: CASSYRDGERELFF. The CDR3 DNA reads as TGTGCCAGCAGCTACCGGGACGGGGAGCGGGAGCTGTTTTTT.

V is TRBV12-3 or TRBV12-4 and J is TRBJ2-1, with 10 bases fitting TRBD1. This CDR3 comprises 17 residues. Germline trimming cut 2 bases from V and 4 bases from J; bases unmatched to any gene: 8. CDR3 DNA sequence: TGTGCCAGCAGTTTATACCAAGGACAGGGGGGATACAATGAGCAGTTCTTC. It encodes CASSLYQGQGGYNEQFF.

This clonotype was seen more than once but under ten times. This sequence joins TRBV10-3 and TRBJ1-2; D is possibly TRBD1 (5 bases). Trimming took 0 bases from V and 2 from J, leaving 16 bases between them. This CDR3 is 17 amino acids long. Looked up from germline, CDR1 is ENHRY and CDR2 is SYGVKD. The DNA for the CDR3 is TGTGCCATCAGTGAGTCGGCCCGGGGGGAAGTCAACTATGGCTACACCTTC. It translates to CAISESARGEVNYGYTF.

This clonotype was seen more than once but under ten times. The chain recombines TRBV7-2 with TRBJ2-2, with 11 bases that match TRBD2. There are 16 residues in the CDR3. In germline, CDR1 is SGHTA, CDR2 FQGNSA. Trimming at V came to 2 bases and at J to 4 bases, leaving 3 bases not matched to a gene. CDR3 in amino acids: CASSLLAGGATGELFF. The CDR3 region has the DNA TGTGCCAGCAGCTTACTAGCGGGGGGCGCCACCGGGGAGCTGTTTTTT.